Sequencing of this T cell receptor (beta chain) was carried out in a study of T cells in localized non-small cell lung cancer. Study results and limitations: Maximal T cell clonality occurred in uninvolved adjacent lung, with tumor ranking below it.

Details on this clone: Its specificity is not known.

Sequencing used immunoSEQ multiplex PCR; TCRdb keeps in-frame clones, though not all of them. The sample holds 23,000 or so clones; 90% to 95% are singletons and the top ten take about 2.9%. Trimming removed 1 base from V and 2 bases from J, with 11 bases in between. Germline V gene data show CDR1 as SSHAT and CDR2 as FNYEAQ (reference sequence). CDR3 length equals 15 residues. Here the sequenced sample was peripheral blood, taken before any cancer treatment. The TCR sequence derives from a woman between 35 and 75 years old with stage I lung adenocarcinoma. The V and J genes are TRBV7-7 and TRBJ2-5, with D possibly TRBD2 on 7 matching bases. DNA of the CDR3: TGTGCCAGCAGCTTAGATCGGGGGGCTCAAGAGACCCAGTACTTC. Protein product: CASSLDRGAQETQYF. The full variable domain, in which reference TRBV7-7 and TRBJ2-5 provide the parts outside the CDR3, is GAGVSQSPRYKVTKRGQDVTLRCDPISSHATLYWYQQALGQGPEFLTYFNYEAQPDKSGLPSDRFSAERPEGSISTLTIQRTEQRDSAMYRCASSLDRGAQETQYFGPGTRLLVL.